The entry below describes one T cell receptor (beta chain). Its binding antigen is unknown. Per-nucleotide qualities are absent, and no much larger clonotype sits a single base away. The sample is drawn from a study of T cell changes during pregnancy in multiple sclerosis (dated by TCRdb to between 2017 and 2020). Some background on the complete study: In women with multiple sclerosis, the researchers looked at how the T cell repertoire shifted as pregnancy progressed.

The library was made by the immunoSEQ multiplex PCR assay. TCRdb obtained this table from immuneACCESS and retained in-frame rearrangements with V and J assigned. These tables miss some clones; where compared with another copy, unresolved V genes account for less than half of the shortfall, and the remainder is unexplained. The sample table records about 50,000 clones; about 90% of these occur just once. The ten largest account for roughly 10% of the sample. The sample here was CD8+ T cells from peripheral blood mononuclear cells, taken after pregnancy. The source is a female donor with multiple sclerosis, enrolled in a pregnancy study.

CDR3 sequence: CASSLGGGFNSPLHF. Read as DNA, the sequence is TGTGCCAGCAGCTTAGGAGGTGGTTTCAATTCACCCCTCCACTTT. The sequence joins TRBV11-2 to TRBJ1-6; the D gene remains uncertain. From the cysteine up to the phenylalanine, the CDR3 has a length of 15 residues. Only the CDR3 portion is preserved as DNA: 45 bases, with reading frame beginning at the first base. CDR1 SGHAT and CDR2 FQNNGV are derived from the germline V gene. V lost 1 base and J lost 7 bases; the stretch between them is 11 bases long.